One TCR beta chain is described in this entry. No antigen is known for it. The germline V gene encodes CDR1 SGHTA and CDR2 FQGNSA. The V and J ends lost 5 bases and 2 bases respectively, with 10 bases between them. The CDR3 spans 14 residues. The data were obtained in a study of identifying expanded T cells in peripheral blood. Overall study results and limits: Technical replicates showed around 1.3 changed clones; two weeks around 15; four weeks 19.

Data came from immunoSEQ multiplex PCR; TCRdb stores just in-frame clones and leaves some out. The sample has about 53,000 clones, approximately 80% seen once. The sequence came from a person aged 18-70 years in good health. The genes are TRBV7-2 and TRBJ1-5, with D uncertain. The sample taken for sequencing was blood. CDR3 sequence (DNA): TGTGCCAGCAGCGAGGCCGGAGGCAATCAGCCCCAGCATTTT. Translating it yields CASSEAGGNQPQHF.